Listed below are T cell receptor beta chains from one sample, sequenced in a study of blood T cell repertoires in COVID-19. Repertoires were generated with immunoSEQ multiplex PCR, while TCRdb's copy carries only in-frame clones and drops some. The sample lists a few hundred thousand clones; about 85% were seen once. Sequencing used peripheral blood. These receptors all stem from a man younger than 45 with active or convalescent COVID-19. CDR3s include the opening cysteine and the closing phenylalanine or tryptophan.

cdr3_length v_call cdr3_aa
14 TRBV27 CASSPAGIHYGYTF
13 TRBV5-5 CASSLQGGYEQYF
12 TRBV27 CASSLWQGEAFF
16 TRBV5-1 CASSETFQTSGNTIYF
15 TRBV14 CASSQGLAGIKTQYF
14 TRBV7-8 CASSKGQANTEAFF
15 TRBV28 CASSPYRQGARGYTF
14 TRBV28 CASSFGGPVTEAFF
13 TRBV7-3 CASSLSEADTQYF
16 TRBV19 CASTPRGQGARQPQHF
13 TRBV19 CASSMTSGDEQFF